Each of the 32 T cell receptor beta chains below was sequenced from the same sample in a study of cytomegalovirus exposure and HLA in healthy donors. The PCR contained 60 Vbeta and 13 Jbeta primers. This table comes from immunoSEQ multiplex PCR, and its TCRdb copy is limited to in-frame clones, with some not included. The sample has some 130,000 clones, 74% seen once; the top ten hold approximately 6.4%. Sequencing was carried out using PBMCs. The receptors were gathered from a woman aged 50 to 60 in good health and CMV-seropositive.

V and J are TRBV6-6 and TRBJ1-4; perhaps TRBD1 as D (6 bases). The CDR3 runs to 16 residues. Trimming removed 5 bases from V and 7 bases from J, with 20 bases in between. Per germline, CDR1 MNHNY and CDR2 SVGAGI (reference sequence). The CDR3, as DNA: TGTGCCAGCAGTGTCCTGACCAGGGGACGAATTGAAAAACTGTTTTTT. It codes for CASSVLTRGRIEKLFF.

The chain joins TRBV6-5 to TRBJ2-1; TRBD2 might be the D (6 bases). This CDR3 has 14 residues. The V end lost 2 bases, the J end lost 4 bases, and 9 bases lay between the germline ends. Germline CDR1 MNHEY, CDR2 SVGAGI. The CDR3 spells CASSYRDSYNEQFF. CDR3 sequence (DNA): TGTGCCAGCAGTTACCGGGACTCGTACAATGAGCAGTTCTTC.

The chain employs TRBV5-1 and TRBJ1-6, with D possibly being TRBD1 (5 bases). The V end was cut by 4 bases, the J end by 6 bases, with 14 bases between. The length of the CDR3 is 15 residues. The germline gives CDR1 SGHRS, CDR2 YFSETQ. CDR3 DNA: TGCGCCAGCAGCCCTAACGGACAAACTAATTCACCCCTCCACTTT. Its translation: CASSPNGQTNSPLHF.

This clone was counted once. The gene calls are TRBV5-4 and TRBJ2-7; 8 bases match TRBD1. This CDR3 contains 15 residues. J gave up 4 bases and V 4 bases, and 10 bases lay outside the gene matches. Germline V gives CDR1 SGHNT, CDR2 YYREEE (reference sequence). The CDR3 here is CASSPLQGGVYEQYF. CDR3 nucleotides: TGTGCCAGCAGCCCCCTACAGGGGGGAGTGTACGAGCAGTACTTC.

For this clone: Sequence at one end of the junction differs from germline and may be a read error. This chain links TRBV30 with TRBJ2-3; 8 bases are shared with TRBD1. Germline values: CDR1 GTSNPN, CDR2 SVGIG (reference sequence). The CDR3 spans 15 residues. The CDR3 DNA sequence: TGTCCCTGGAGTACCGGCAGGGGGCGGACAGATACGCAGTATTTT. Its translation is CPWSTGRGRTDTQYF.

The chain is built from TRBV10-1 and TRBJ1-4; no clear D. The ends were cut back, 2 bases at V and 3 bases at J, with 16 bases in the middle. Germline CDR1 is WNHNN and CDR2 is SYGVQD (reference sequence). The CDR3 loop spans 17 amino acids. The CDR3 here is CASSERSTRGPNEKLFF. DNA for the CDR3: TGCGCCAGCAGTGAGAGGTCCACTAGAGGCCCTAATGAAAAACTGTTTTTT.

The J gene is TRBJ1-5, the V gene TRBV7-2; a weak D match, TRBD1 (5 bases). The germline CDR1 and CDR2 sequences are SGHTA and FQGNSA. The CDR3 loop spans 15 amino acids. V lost 2 bases, J lost 0 bases, and 8 bases lay in between. The CDR3 DNA follows: TGTGCCAGCAGCTTACAGGGAACTAGCAATCAGCCCCAGCATTTT. Translating gives CASSLQGTSNQPQHF.

This clone showed up many times. The junction shows a germline mismatch at one end, possibly a read error. The chain employs TRBV10-3 and TRBJ2-6, with TRBD2 identical over 7 bases. CDR1 and CDR2 (germline): ENHRY, SYGVKD. The CDR3 length is 15 residues. CDR3 coding DNA: TGTGCCAGCAGTTCTAGCGGCTCTGGGGCCAACGTCCTGACTTTC. It codes for CASSSSGSGANVLTF.

This clone was detected only once. The V call is TRBV19, the J call TRBJ1-4; TRBD1 is a possible D gene (5 bases). V gave up 6 bases and J gave up 7 bases, with 15 bases separating them. Germline CDR1 reads LNHDA; CDR2 reads SQIVND (reference sequence). The CDR3 covers 14 residues. DNA for the CDR3: TGTGCCAGTAGGAGCAGGAGACAGTCTGAAAAACTGTTTTTT. It translates to CASRSRRQSEKLFF.

This clone was detected a few times. CDR3 residues: CASSLALGGGYGYTF. The CDR3 DNA sequence: TGTGCCAGCAGCTTAGCGCTTGGGGGAGGCTATGGCTACACCTTC. The chain carries TRBV7-9 and TRBJ1-2; TRBD1 might be the D (5 bases). The CDR3 has 15 amino acids. Trimming took 0 bases from V and 4 from J, leaving 12 bases between them. Germline CDR1 reads SEHNR; CDR2 reads FQNEAQ (reference sequence). Full variable domain (outside the CDR3, taken from reference TRBV7-9 and TRBJ1-2): DTGVSQNPRHKITKRGQNVTFRCDPISEHNRLYWYRQTLGQGPEFLTYFQNEAQLEKSRLLSDRFSAERPKGSFSTLEIQRTEQGDSAMYLCASSLALGGGYGYTFGSGTRLTVV.

Here the CDR3 reads CASSQPRVGATSYTF. CDR3 nucleotides: TGTGCCAGCAGTCAACCCAGGGTTGGGGCGACAAGCTACACCTTC. J is TRBJ1-2 and V is TRBV28; D perhaps matches TRBD1 (5 bases). CDR1 is MDHEN and CDR2 is SYDVKM in the germline V gene. There are 15 residues in the CDR3. V was shortened by 5 bases and J by 9 bases, with 22 bases between the two germline ends.

This clone has only one observation. V and J are TRBV19 and TRBJ1-4; no clear D gene. Between the trimmed V and J ends, which lost 4 bases and 4 bases, there was a span of 4 bases. The V gene's germline CDR1 is LNHDA and CDR2 SQIVND (reference sequence). CDR3 length: 12 amino acids. CDR3: CASSTNNEKLFF. The CDR3 DNA is TGTGCCAGTAGTACTAATAATGAAAAACTGTTTTTT.

This chain connects TRBV5-8 to TRBJ1-3; possible D gene TRBD1, 6 bases. The CDR3 is 16 amino acids. Trimming removed 2 bases from V and 2 bases from J, with 14 bases in between. Germline CDR1 reads SGHTS; CDR2 reads YDEGEE. The CDR3 DNA reads TGTGCCAGCAGCTTTGGCTTATGGGGGCCTGGAAACACCATATATTTT. Protein product: CASSFGLWGPGNTIYF.

This clone was detected only a few times. The rearrangement joins TRBV5-1 to TRBJ1-4; D remains ambiguous. Per germline, CDR1 SGHRS and CDR2 YFSETQ. Trimming cost V 0 bases and J 0 bases, with 9 bases left between them. The CDR3 has 16 residues. The CDR3 region has the DNA TGCGCCAGCAGCTTGGTGTCGGTTGCAACTAATGAAAAACTGTTTTTT. This gives the protein CASSLVSVATNEKLFF.

The CDR3 sequence: CASSSSGGAHNEQFF. The CDR3 nucleotides read TGTGCCAGCAGTTCTAGCGGGGGGGCCCACAATGAGCAGTTCTTC. J is TRBJ2-1 and V is TRBV2, with 12 positions matching TRBD2. CDR1 is SNHLY and CDR2 is FYNNEI in the germline V gene. The V gene end was trimmed by 5 bases and the J gene end by 5 bases; junction bases not matched to a gene: 4. The CDR3 spans 15 residues. The full variable domain, its missing parts supplied by reference TRBV2 and TRBJ2-1, is EPEVTQTPSHQVTQMGQEVILRCVPISNHLYFYWYRQILGQKVEFLVSFYNNEISEKSEIFDDQFSVERPDGSNFTLKIRSTKLEDSAMYFCASSSSGGAHNEQFFGPGTRLTVL.

The sample holds a few counts of this clone. The gene calls are TRBV18 and TRBJ1-2, with 10 bases aligning to TRBD1. The V and J ends lost 6 bases and 0 bases, in that order; junction bases with no gene match: 7. Germline V gene sequence: CDR1 KGHSH, CDR2 LQKENI. This CDR3 has 16 residues. CDR3 residues: CASSRDRGPANYGYTF. The CDR3 DNA follows: TGTGCCAGCTCTCGAGACAGGGGGCCAGCTAACTATGGCTACACCTTC.

In DNA form, the CDR3 reads TGTGCCAGCAGCGTCGGCCCCGACGGGAAACTGTTTTTT. The encoded protein is CASSVGPDGKLFF. This rearrangement joins TRBV7-8 to TRBJ1-4; D is unclear. Trimming left V 5 bases short and J 11 bases short, with 15 bases between. This CDR3 spans 13 amino acids. Germline CDR1 and CDR2: SGHVS and FQNEAQ.

The gene calls are TRBV14 and TRBJ1-2; no definite D call. V gave up 0 bases and J gave up 4 bases, with 9 bases separating them. This CDR3 comprises 14 residues. CDR1 is SGHDN, CDR2 FVKESK, per germline. In DNA form, the CDR3 reads TGTGCCAGCAGCCAAGAGAGTCAGCGCTATGGCTACACCTTC. This encodes CASSQESQRYGYTF.

The chain joins TRBV19 to TRBJ1-2, with a weak D call TRBD1 (6 bases). Germline V lookup: CDR1 LNHDA, CDR2 SQIVND (reference sequence). V lost 6 bases and J 4 bases, leaving 12 bases between the germline ends. The CDR3 spans 13 residues. CDR3 sequence reads: CASSKQGIYGYTF. The CDR3, as DNA: TGTGCCAGTAGCAAACAGGGAATCTATGGCTACACCTTC.

The rearrangement uses TRBV2 and TRBJ2-5; 7 bases are a match to TRBD1. This CDR3 region has 13 residues. V lost 6 bases, J lost 1 base, and 2 bases stayed unmatched. Germline CDR1 is SNHLY and CDR2 is FYNNEI. In DNA, the CDR3 is TGTGCCAGCAGCGGACAGGTCCAAGAGACCCAGTACTTC. Protein product: CASSGQVQETQYF.

V gene TRBV7-2 combines with J gene TRBJ2-5, with TRBD1 matching 7 bases. Germline values: CDR1 SGHTA, CDR2 FQGNSA. The V gene end was trimmed by 6 bases and the J gene end by 2 bases; junction bases not matched to a gene: 9. CDR3 length: 15 residues. The CDR3 reads CASRIQGTRQETQYF. The CDR3, as DNA: TGTGCCAGCAGAATACAGGGGACGAGACAAGAGACCCAGTACTTC.

This clone was detected once. The genes are TRBV30 and TRBJ2-7; possible D gene TRBD1, 6 bases. Germline-derived CDR1 and CDR2 are GTSNPN and SVGIG (reference sequence). CDR3 length: 16 residues. V gave up 4 bases and J gave up 3 bases, with 22 bases separating them. In DNA form, the CDR3 reads TGTGCCTGGACTCGAGTGTCAGGGGTGTGTAGCTACGAGCAGTACTTC. Translation: CAWTRVSGVCSYEQYF.

The CDR3 DNA is TGCGCCAGCAGCTTATGGACAAGGAGCTCCTACGAGCAGTACTTC. It specifies CASSLWTRSSYEQYF. The rearrangement uses TRBV5-1 and TRBJ2-7, with D perhaps matching TRBD1 (5 bases). In germline, CDR1 is SGHRS, CDR2 YFSETQ. This CDR3 is built from 15 residues. Trimming shortened V by 2 bases and J by 0 bases, and 12 bases separated the two germline ends.

The gene calls are TRBV5-1 and TRBJ2-1; TRBD2 is a possible D gene (5 bases). V lost 0 bases to trimming and J lost 7 bases, with 11 bases between them. Germline V gene lookup returns CDR1 SGHRS and CDR2 YFSETQ. The CDR3 spans 14 residues. In nucleotides, the CDR3 is TGCGCCAGCAGCTTGGTTCTAGCCTTTAATGAGCAGTTCTTC. Its protein is CASSLVLAFNEQFF. Complete variable domain (other parts from reference TRBV5-1 and TRBJ2-1): KAGVTQTPRYLIKTRGQQVTLSCSPISGHRSVSWYQQTPGQGLQFLFEYFSETQRNKGNFPGRFSGRQFSNSRSEMNVSTLELGDSALYLCASSLVLAFNEQFFGPGTRLTVL.

J is TRBJ2-2 and V is TRBV2; D might be TRBD2 (5 bases). The length of the CDR3 is 14 residues. The V gene's germline CDR1 is SNHLY and CDR2 FYNNEI. Trimming pared 7 bases from V and 8 bases from J, leaving 17 bases between. Here the CDR3 DNA reads TGTGCCAGCAAGATAGACCCCCGGGGAGGGGAGCTGTTTTTT. Protein product: CASKIDPRGGELFF.

This chain joins TRBV15 and TRBJ2-3; TRBD2 aligns across 8 bases. This CDR3 has 16 amino acids. V lost 5 bases to trimming and J lost 1 base; unmatched junction nucleotides: 8. Germline lookup yields CDR1 LNHNV and CDR2 YYDKDF (reference sequence). In DNA form, the CDR3 reads TGTGCCACCAGCCCTCGTGGGCGGGGGGGCACAGATACGCAGTATTTT. Protein sequence: CATSPRGRGGTDTQYF.

In this sample, this clone turned up once. DNA of the CDR3: TGTGCCAGCAGCTTTTGGACAGTCCCCACAGATACGCAGTATTTT. Translating gives CASSFWTVPTDTQYF. The chain is built from TRBV7-9 and TRBJ2-3; D may be TRBD1 (6 bases). Germline V lookup: CDR1 SEHNR, CDR2 FQNEAQ (reference sequence). The CDR3 is 15 amino acids. Trimming removed 3 bases from V and 2 bases from J, with 12 bases in between.

This clone showed up just once. A junction end diverges from the germline sequence, so it may reflect a read error. The chain couples TRBV13 to TRBJ2-2; possibly TRBD2 for D (5 bases). The CDR3 contains 15 residues. Germline values: CDR1 PRHDT, CDR2 FYEKMQ (reference sequence). The CDR3 loop reads CASSLGGSATGELFF. The CDR3 DNA sequence: TGTGCCAGCAGCCTAGGTGGGAGCGCCACCGGGGAGCTGTTTTTT.

The chain is built from TRBV7-9 and TRBJ2-5; 11 bases line up with TRBD2. The CDR3 is made up of 15 amino acids. Germline V lookup: CDR1 SEHNR, CDR2 FQNEAQ (reference sequence). V trimming: 3 bases; J trimming: 4 bases; junction bases outside the gene matches: 4. The CDR3 protein is CASSFGLAGPETQYF. The CDR3 region has the DNA TGTGCCAGCAGCTTCGGACTAGCGGGCCCAGAGACCCAGTACTTC.

The rearrangement joins TRBV7-2 to TRBJ2-7; TRBD2 might be the D (5 bases). Germline CDR1 and CDR2: SGHTA and FQGNSA. V was pared by 6 bases and J by 4 bases, with 19 bases between. CDR3 length: 15 residues. CDR3 in amino acids: CASRDLTGNEYEQYF. The CDR3 DNA sequence: TGTGCCAGCAGGGACCTAACGGGGAACGAGTACGAGCAGTACTTC.

The chain links TRBV6-1 to TRBJ1-2; 9 nucleotides align to TRBD1. The CDR3 length is 14 residues. With 4 bases clipped from V and 11 bases from J, the junction kept 11 bases outside the gene matches. Looked up from germline, CDR1 is MNHNS and CDR2 is SASEGT. The CDR3 DNA reads TGTGCCAGCAGTGCGGGGACGGACAGGGGCGTTTACACCTTC. Translated, it gives CASSAGTDRGVYTF.

This clone was observed a single time. This rearrangement joins TRBV7-2 to TRBJ2-6, with 8 bases that match TRBD1. This CDR3 has 16 residues. Germline-derived CDR1 and CDR2 are SGHTA and FQGNSA. The V and J ends lost 1 base and 1 base, in that order; junction bases with no gene match: 0. The CDR3 spells CASSLGTGSGANVLTF. The CDR3 DNA sequence: TGTGCCAGCAGCTTAGGGACAGGGTCTGGGGCCAACGTCCTGACTTTC.